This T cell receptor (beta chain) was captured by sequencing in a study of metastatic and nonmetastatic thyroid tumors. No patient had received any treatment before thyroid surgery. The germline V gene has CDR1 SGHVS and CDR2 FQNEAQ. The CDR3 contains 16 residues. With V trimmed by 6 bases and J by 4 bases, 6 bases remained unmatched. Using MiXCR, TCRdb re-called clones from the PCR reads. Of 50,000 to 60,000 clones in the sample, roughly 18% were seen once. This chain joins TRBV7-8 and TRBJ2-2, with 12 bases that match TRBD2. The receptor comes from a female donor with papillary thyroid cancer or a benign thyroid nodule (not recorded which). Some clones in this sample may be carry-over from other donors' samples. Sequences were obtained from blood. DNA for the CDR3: TGTGCCAGCAGGCTAGCGGGAGGGCCGGGCACCGGGGAGCTGTTTTTT. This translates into CASRLAGGPGTGELFF.